This T cell receptor (beta chain) was found in a study of blood T cells in healthy people across ages. Study-wide findings and caveats: Higher diversity and more naive CD4+ cells were features of long-lived donors, compared to aged donors. Unsorted PBMCs ruled out conclusive naive versus antigen-experienced comparison. Per million T cells, the diversity of TCR beta decreased roughly linearly as age advanced.

The table lists this clonotype with a few counts. Its antigen is unidentified. CDR1 SNHLY and CDR2 FYNNEI come from the germline V gene. This CDR3 spans 13 amino acids. V lost 5 bases to trimming and J lost 10 bases, with 15 bases between them. Primers used in a second PCR of roughly 7 to 12 cycles were a sample-barcoded 5' primer and a J-beta primer mix. One entry per CDR3 protein, called by TCRdb with MiXCR from the 5' RACE reads. The table has 730,000 or so distinct CDR3 sequences, 43% seen once. What was sequenced was blood. This TCR was sampled from a woman aged 55 to 70 in good health. V is TRBV2 and J is TRBJ2-1; D call uncertain. CDR3 nucleotide sequence: TGTGCCAGCAGTCCCCTGTATTTGGGGGAGCAGTTCTTC. The encoded protein is CASSPLYLGEQFF.